A single sample gave rise to the 30 T cell receptor beta chains below, sequenced in a study of human CD4 T cells and Enterobacteriaceae. The data were produced by immunoSEQ multiplex PCR, yet TCRdb's version contains in-frame clones alone and is incomplete. The sample lists 25,000 to 30,000 clones; approximately 80% were seen once. All CD4+ cells other than CD45RA+CCR7+CD95- naive cells were sorted as memory, over 98% pure. The specimen sequenced was memory CD4+ T cells from blood. All receptors come from a human donor in good health.

The rearrangement uses TRBV28 and TRBJ2-7, with D possibly TRBD1 on 6 matching bases. Germline V gene sequence: CDR1 MDHEN, CDR2 SYDVKM. The CDR3 consists of 15 residues. Trimming pared 6 bases from V and 2 bases from J, leaving 17 bases between. The CDR3, as DNA: TGTGCCAGCAGAAGTCCCCGGGGACAAGCCTACGAGCAGTACTTC. Its protein is CASRSPRGQAYEQYF.

V usage is TRBV29-1 and J usage is TRBJ2-5; 11 nucleotides agree with TRBD1. The germline CDR1 and CDR2 sequences are SQVTM and ANQGSEA. The CDR3 sequence is 15 residues long. J lost 3 bases, V lost 4 bases, and 7 bases had no gene match. The CDR3 here is CSVALGQGAEETQYF. In DNA, the CDR3 is TGCAGCGTTGCCCTTGGACAGGGGGCCGAAGAGACCCAGTACTTC.

This chain joins TRBV5-1 and TRBJ2-3, with D hard to call. Germline values: CDR1 SGHRS, CDR2 YFSETQ. The V end lost 1 base, the J end lost 0 bases, and 9 bases lay between the germline ends. The length of the CDR3 is 15 residues. As DNA, the CDR3 is TGCGCCAGCAGCTTGTGGGAATCTAGCACAGATACGCAGTATTTT. Translated, it gives CASSLWESSTDTQYF.

The rearrangement links TRBV5-1 to TRBJ2-7, with 11 bases lining up with TRBD1. The CDR3 consists of 15 residues. Germline lookup yields CDR1 SGHRS and CDR2 YFSETQ. V lost 4 bases and J lost 4; bases outside the gene matches: 7. The CDR3 sequence: CASSPRDRGIYEQYF. The DNA of the CDR3 is TGCGCCAGCAGCCCACGGGACAGGGGGATATACGAGCAGTACTTC.

This clone was picked up a small number of times. The V call is TRBV2, the J call TRBJ2-2; 9 bases are a match to TRBD1. Germline loops: CDR1 SNHLY, CDR2 FYNNEI. J gave up 4 bases and V 6 bases, and 9 bases lay outside the gene matches. The CDR3 is 16 residues long. CDR3 protein: CASREGQGWGTGELFF. CDR3 nucleotide sequence: TGTGCCAGCAGGGAGGGACAGGGATGGGGCACCGGGGAGCTGTTTTTT.

For the CDR3, the DNA is TGTGCCTGGACTCAGACTAGCGGGAGGGCCGTCGAGCAGTTCTTC. Its protein product is CAWTQTSGRAVEQFF. The chain employs TRBV30 and TRBJ2-1; 14 nucleotides line up with TRBD2. The CDR3 runs to 15 residues. The germline V gene has CDR1 GTSNPN and CDR2 SVGIG (reference sequence). V dropped 4 bases and J dropped 10; count of bases not matched to a gene: 9.

This clone occurred once. The V and J genes are TRBV28 and TRBJ1-5; TRBD1 might be the D (6 bases). The germline gives CDR1 MDHEN, CDR2 SYDVKM. The V and J ends lost 1 base and 5 bases respectively, with 9 bases between them. This CDR3 spans 14 amino acids. Here the CDR3 DNA reads TGTGCCAGCAGTTTATTACAGGGCCATCAGCCCCAGCATTTT. This translates into CASSLLQGHQPQHF.

This clone was seen only once. The V and J genes are TRBV10-3 and TRBJ1-2, with 7 bases fitting TRBD1. This CDR3 contains 15 residues. V lost 6 bases, J lost 0 bases, and 7 bases stayed unmatched. The germline V gene encodes CDR1 ENHRY and CDR2 SYGVKD. The CDR3, as DNA: TGTGCCATCAGAGCCGGGACAGCGCCTAACTATGGCTACACCTTC. Its protein is CAIRAGTAPNYGYTF.

This sequence joins TRBV5-1 and TRBJ1-3; 8 nucleotides align to TRBD1. V trimming: 4 bases; J trimming: 0 bases; junction bases outside the gene matches: 9. The CDR3 is made up of 17 amino acids. Germline-derived CDR1 and CDR2 are SGHRS and YFSETQ. The CDR3 DNA is TGCGCCAGCAGCGTATCAGGGGGCCTGAGCTCTGGAAACACCATATATTTT. Residues: CASSVSGGLSSGNTIYF.

This chain joins TRBV5-4 and TRBJ2-7, with TRBD2 matching over 8 bases. The ends lost 4 bases at V and 1 base at J; junction bases unmatched: 7. CDR1 and CDR2 from the germline V gene are SGHNT and YYREEE (reference sequence). The CDR3 totals 15 residues. The CDR3: CASSPSGSRSYEQYF. CDR3 bases: TGTGCCAGCAGCCCGAGCGGGAGCAGGTCCTACGAGCAGTACTTC.

The chain carries TRBV7-3 and TRBJ2-1, with a tentative D call TRBD2 (5 bases). There are 15 residues in the CDR3. The germline V gene encodes CDR1 SGHTA and CDR2 FQGTGA. The V and J ends lost 6 bases and 1 base respectively, with 13 bases between them. The CDR3 reads CASSPSGDSYNEQFF. As DNA, the CDR3 is TGTGCCAGCAGTCCAAGCGGAGATTCCTACAATGAGCAGTTCTTC.

The chain employs TRBV28 and TRBJ1-5; D is uncertain. V shed 2 bases and J shed 0 bases, with 8 bases lying between them. The CDR3 sequence is 15 residues long. Germline V gene data show CDR1 as MDHEN and CDR2 as SYDVKM. The CDR3 sequence is CASSLTFFSNQPQHF. The CDR3 DNA follows: TGTGCCAGCAGTTTAACATTTTTTAGCAATCAGCCCCAGCATTTT. The full variable domain, with the rest looked up from reference TRBV28 and TRBJ1-5, is DVKVTQSSRYLVKRTGEKVFLECVQDMDHENMFWYRQDPGLGLRLIYFSYDVKMKEKGDIPEGYSVSREKKERFSLILESASTNQTSMYLCASSLTFFSNQPQHFGDGTRLSIL.

This clone was recorded a few times. The chain carries TRBV6-1 and TRBJ1-5; D may be TRBD1 (5 bases). The germline gives CDR1 MNHNS, CDR2 SASEGT. The ends were cut back, 1 base at V and 9 bases at J, with 10 bases in the middle. The CDR3 has 13 amino acids. CDR3 DNA sequence: TGTGCCAGCAGTGAAGACAGGCGCAGGCCCCAGCATTTT. Residues: CASSEDRRRPQHF.

This sequence joins TRBV9 and TRBJ2-7, with 8 nucleotides matching TRBD1. Germline V lookup: CDR1 SGDLS, CDR2 YYNGEE. The CDR3 covers 14 residues. V lost 0 bases to trimming and J lost 6 bases; unmatched junction nucleotides: 5. The CDR3 region is CASSVAGQGGEQYF. The CDR3 region has the DNA TGTGCCAGCAGCGTAGCCGGACAGGGTGGCGAGCAGTACTTC.

The sample holds one count of this clone. The chain couples TRBV5-1 to TRBJ2-4; D possibly uses TRBD1 or TRBD2 (5 bases each). This CDR3 spans 15 amino acids. V lost 4 bases and J lost 7, with 18 bases in between. The germline V gene encodes CDR1 SGHRS and CDR2 YFSETQ. CDR3 sequence: CASSPGPIWENIQYF. The CDR3 DNA reads as TGCGCCAGCAGCCCGGGACCTATTTGGGAGAACATTCAGTACTTC.

The chain carries TRBV28 and TRBJ2-2; D is ambiguous. CDR3 length: 10 amino acids. Deletions cut 7 bases from V and 4 bases from J, with 1 base between. Looked up from germline, CDR1 is MDHEN and CDR2 is SYDVKM. This chain's CDR3 is CASTTGELFF. CDR3 coding DNA: TGTGCCAGCACCACCGGGGAGCTGTTTTTT.

This clone appeared once. The chain recombines TRBV11-3 with TRBJ2-5; TRBD1 might be the D (5 bases). This CDR3 has 11 residues. V dropped 5 bases and J dropped 5 bases, with 6 bases sitting between them. Per germline, CDR1 SGHNT and CDR2 YENEEA. CDR3 sequence (DNA): TGTGCCAGCAGCCAGGGTGAGACCCAGTACTTC. Translated: CASSQGETQYF.

The chain couples TRBV7-8 to TRBJ2-7; 10 nucleotides agree with TRBD2. Germline V CDR1 and CDR2: SGHVS, FQNEAQ. This CDR3 is 16 amino acids long. Trimming took 2 bases from V and 2 from J; bases not matched to a gene: 6. The CDR3 coding sequence is TGTGCCAGCAGCTTAATGGGACTAGCGTCTACCTACGAGCAGTACTTC. This codes for CASSLMGLASTYEQYF.

The chain carries TRBV5-1 and TRBJ2-5, with 12 bases lining up with TRBD2. V was pared by 1 base and J by 3 bases, with 4 bases of the junction left unmatched. Germline assignment: CDR1 SGHRS and CDR2 YFSETQ. The CDR3 is 16 amino acids. As DNA, the CDR3 is TGCGCCAGCAGCTTGATAGGACTAGCGGGAAAAGAGACCCAGTACTTC. This encodes CASSLIGLAGKETQYF.

This clone was seen only a few times. The rearrangement links TRBV25-1 to TRBJ2-3; no reliable D call. Deletions cut 8 bases from V and 0 bases from J, with 12 bases between. Germline V gene data show CDR1 as MGHDK and CDR2 as SYGVNS. This CDR3 region has 14 residues. CDR3 sequence reads: CASSTSLSTDTQYF. CDR3 nucleotides: TGTGCCAGCTCAACTTCCCTTAGCACAGATACGCAGTATTTT.

This clone was observed once. The gene calls are TRBV9 and TRBJ1-1, with a possible D match to TRBD1 (5 bases). There are 15 residues in the CDR3. Trimming removed 0 bases at V and 5 bases at J, with 14 bases between. CDR1 SGDLS and CDR2 YYNGEE come from the germline V gene. The CDR3 reads CASSVGARGETEAFF. CDR3 DNA: TGTGCCAGCAGCGTAGGCGCCCGGGGGGAAACTGAAGCTTTCTTT.

The chain has TRBV6-5 and TRBJ1-6; D may be TRBD1 (5 bases). Trimming took 2 bases from V and 10 from J, leaving 12 bases between them. Germline V gives CDR1 MNHEY, CDR2 SVGAGI. The CDR3 has 14 residues. The CDR3: CASSYRTGGSPLHF. The CDR3 nucleotides are TGTGCCAGCAGTTACAGGACCGGGGGATCACCCCTCCACTTT.

The chain carries TRBV7-3 and TRBJ2-3; D may be TRBD2 (6 bases). Trimming removed 5 bases from V and 7 bases from J, with 16 bases in between. This CDR3 has 14 amino acids. Germline values: CDR1 SGHTA, CDR2 FQGTGA. The CDR3 nucleotides read TGTGCCAGCAGCCAGGGCGGACTAACCTATACGCAGTATTTT. The encoded protein is CASSQGGLTYTQYF.

The chain couples TRBV18 to TRBJ2-1, with 13 bases identical to TRBD2. From germline, CDR1 is KGHSH and CDR2 LQKENI. V trimming: 3 bases; J trimming: 0 bases; junction bases outside the gene matches: 5. This CDR3 spans 18 amino acids. This CDR3 is CASSPGTSGASSYNEQFF. CDR3 sequence (DNA): TGTGCCAGCTCACCCGGGACTAGCGGGGCCAGCTCCTACAATGAGCAGTTCTTC.

The chain recombines TRBV11-2 with TRBJ2-2; TRBD1 or TRBD2 may be the D gene (6 bases each). This CDR3 contains 15 residues. Germline assignment: CDR1 SGHAT and CDR2 FQNNGV. With 2 bases removed from V and 5 bases from J, the gap between germline ends came to 12 bases. CDR3 DNA: TGTGCCAGCAGCTTAAACAGGGAGGCAACCGGGGAGCTGTTTTTT. The encoded protein is CASSLNREATGELFF.

The chain has TRBV5-4 and TRBJ2-1, with 11 bases matching TRBD2. CDR3 size: 15 residues. Trimming removed 1 base from V and 9 bases from J; junction bases left unmatched: 6. Germline V lookup: CDR1 SGHNT, CDR2 YYREEE (reference sequence). DNA of the CDR3: TGTGCCAGCAGCTTGCCACTAGCGGGAGTAGGTGAGCAGTTCTTC. As protein: CASSLPLAGVGEQFF.

This clone appeared a single time. The chain has TRBV6-1 and TRBJ1-5, with TRBD1 as a possible D gene (5 bases). The CDR3 has 15 amino acids. Germline V gene sequence: CDR1 MNHNS, CDR2 SASEGT. The V gene lost 4 bases and the J gene lost 0 bases, with 10 bases spanning the gap. The CDR3 sequence: CASSAQDNSNQPQHF. Here the CDR3 DNA reads TGTGCCAGCAGTGCCCAGGACAATAGCAATCAGCCCCAGCATTTT.

The chain recombines TRBV28 with TRBJ1-5; 9 bases match TRBD1. J was trimmed by 6 bases and V by 5 bases; bases with no gene match: 5. This CDR3 comprises 14 residues. Germline CDR1 is MDHEN and CDR2 is SYDVKM. The CDR3 protein is CASSDGTGSQPQHF. The DNA of the CDR3 is TGTGCCAGCAGTGATGGGACAGGGAGTCAGCCCCAGCATTTT.

The J gene is TRBJ1-4, the V gene TRBV2; maybe TRBD1 (5 bases). Germline loops: CDR1 SNHLY, CDR2 FYNNEI. This CDR3 is 16 amino acids long. The germline V and J ends were trimmed by 4 bases and 4 bases, with 16 bases remaining between them. The CDR3 nucleotides are TGTGCCAGCAGTGTGGGTACCAATAGGGGTAATGAAAAACTGTTTTTT. It encodes CASSVGTNRGNEKLFF.

The rearrangement links TRBV9 to TRBJ1-1, with D possibly matching TRBD1 (5 bases). Germline V gene data show CDR1 as SGDLS and CDR2 as YYNGEE. Trimming took off 0 bases at V and 6 bases at J, with 15 bases between the two ends. The CDR3 is 15 amino acids. The CDR3 sequence: CASSVVNGGDPEAFF. For the CDR3, the DNA is TGTGCCAGCAGCGTAGTTAACGGCGGGGACCCTGAAGCTTTCTTT.